Following are 25 T cell receptor beta chains from one sample sequenced in a study of early T cells in non-severe SARS-CoV-2 infection. TCRdb called the 5' RACE reads again in MiXCR, with one record for every CDR3 protein. The data contain roughly 75,000 distinct CDR3 sequences, more than 10% of them seen just once; the ten biggest clones take up 3.4%. The sequenced sample consisted of whole blood. Receptors were obtained from an adult who was a healthcare worker with PCR-confirmed SARS-CoV-2 infection or an uninfected control (not recorded which).

The J gene is TRBJ2-5, the V gene TRBV29-1; the match to TRBD2 covers 12 bases. Germline CDR1 reads SQVTM; CDR2 reads ANQGSEA. V lost 1 base and J lost 2; bases outside the gene matches: 8. The CDR3 sequence is 17 residues long. This CDR3 reads CSVEGRLAGVEQETQYF. The CDR3 DNA is TGCAGCGTTGAAGGGAGACTAGCGGGAGTGGAACAAGAGACCCAGTACTTC.

This chain uses TRBV28 with TRBJ2-7; 8 bases match TRBD2. V trimming: 5 bases; J trimming: 7 bases; junction bases outside the gene matches: 10. CDR1 and CDR2 (germline): MDHEN, SYDVKM. CDR3 length equals 14 residues. The CDR3 DNA is TGTGCCAGCAGTACCGGGGGGGCCGCGAGAGAGCAGTACTTC. Translating gives CASSTGGAAREQYF. Complete variable domain (other parts from reference TRBV28 and TRBJ2-7): DVKVTQSSRYLVKRTGEKVFLECVQDMDHENMFWYRQDPGLGLRLIYFSYDVKMKEKGDIPEGYSVSREKKERFSLILESASTNQTSMYLCASSTGGAAREQYFGPGTRLTVT.

The J gene is TRBJ2-7, the V gene TRBV27; D is unclear. Germline CDR1 MNHEY, CDR2 SMNVEV (reference sequence). The CDR3 has 16 residues. V lost 5 bases and J lost 0, with 17 bases in between. DNA of the CDR3: TGTGCCAGCAGTCCTCTGGGCCAGGTCTTCTCCTACGAGCAGTACTTC. Translation: CASSPLGQVFSYEQYF.

This clonotype was detected a few times. The V gene is TRBV14, the J gene TRBJ1-1, with 9 bases aligning to TRBD1. CDR1 is SGHDN and CDR2 is FVKESK in the germline V gene. V was clipped by 5 bases and J by 3 bases; unmatched bases: 7. This CDR3 region has 15 residues. The CDR3, as DNA: TGTGCCAGCAGCAAGGACAGGGGACTGCACACTGAAGCTTTCTTT. Translation: CASSKDRGLHTEAFF.

The rearrangement uses TRBV9 and TRBJ2-3, with D perhaps TRBD1 (8 bases). Trimming cost V 9 bases and J 2 bases, with 16 bases left between them. Germline-derived CDR1 and CDR2 are SGDLS and YYNGEE. The CDR3 extends over 14 amino acids. The CDR3 bases are TGTGCCACCGGACAGGGAGGGACCACAGATACGCAGTATTTT. Protein sequence: CATGQGGTTDTQYF.

This clonotype has ten or more counts. V gene TRBV28 combines with J gene TRBJ1-1; the D gene is possibly TRBD1 (6 bases). Germline loops: CDR1 MDHEN, CDR2 SYDVKM. The ends were cut back, 3 bases at V and 6 bases at J, with 17 bases in the middle. The CDR3 loop spans 15 amino acids. The CDR3 DNA sequence: TGTGCCAGCAGTTTGATGGGGGGCTTGTGGGCTGAAGCTTTCTTT. The encoded protein is CASSLMGGLWAEAFF.

This clonotype was detected many times. The genes are TRBV7-9 and TRBJ2-6; 10 nucleotides agree with TRBD1. The V and J ends lost 4 bases and 3 bases, in that order; junction bases with no gene match: 6. Per germline, CDR1 SEHNR and CDR2 FQNEAQ (reference sequence). The CDR3 has 17 residues. The CDR3 region has the DNA TGTGCCAGCAGCTGGCGACAGGGGGCAGGTGGGGCCAACGTCCTGACTTTC. As protein: CASSWRQGAGGANVLTF.

The V call is TRBV27, the J call TRBJ2-7; 13 nucleotides match TRBD2. Per the germline V gene, CDR1 is MNHEY and CDR2 is SMNVEV (reference sequence). The CDR3 has 14 residues. V gave up 5 bases and J gave up 5 bases; unmatched junction bases: 3. The CDR3 sequence is CASSGTSGVHEQYF. The CDR3 nucleotides read TGTGCCAGCAGTGGGACTAGCGGGGTCCACGAGCAGTACTTC.

This clonotype was seen a handful of times. J is TRBJ2-3 and V is TRBV7-8; D might be TRBD2 (6 bases). The CDR3 totals 15 residues. Trimming removed 5 bases from V and 0 bases from J, with 12 bases in between. Germline lookup yields CDR1 SGHVS and CDR2 FQNEAQ. The CDR3 loop is CASSGRSGSTDTQYF. CDR3 in DNA: TGTGCCAGCAGCGGCAGGAGCGGGAGCACAGATACGCAGTATTTT.

V usage is TRBV10-2 and J usage is TRBJ1-5; 7 bases agree with TRBD1. The CDR3 runs to 14 residues. From germline, CDR1 is WSHSY and CDR2 SAAADI. The V segment lost 5 bases and the J segment 3 bases; nucleotides outside the gene matches: 4. The CDR3 region is CASSRGQNNQPQHF. DNA of the CDR3: TGCGCCAGCAGTCGGGGACAGAACAATCAGCCCCAGCATTTT.

This clonotype was observed a handful of times. This chain connects TRBV29-1 to TRBJ2-7, with 8 bases fitting TRBD1. CDR1 SQVTM and CDR2 ANQGSEA come from the germline V gene. Germline trimming cut 6 bases from V and 6 bases from J; bases unmatched to any gene: 7. CDR3 size: 12 residues. This chain's CDR3 is CSVRTGKGEQYF. CDR3 nucleotides: TGCAGCGTCCGGACAGGGAAGGGCGAGCAGTACTTC.

The chain links TRBV27 to TRBJ2-2; the match to TRBD1 covers 10 bases. This CDR3 comprises 16 residues. V lost 6 bases to trimming and J lost 7 bases; unmatched junction nucleotides: 11. Germline CDR1 reads MNHEY; CDR2 reads SMNVEV (reference sequence). CDR3 nucleotide sequence: TGTGCCAGCAGAAGGGATAGGACAGGGGGACGCGGGGAGCTGTTTTTT. Amino acids: CASRRDRTGGRGELFF.

This clonotype was counted at least ten times. This chain joins TRBV3-1 and TRBJ2-7; D call uncertain. Trimming left V 0 bases short and J 1 base short, with 4 bases between. There are 13 residues in the CDR3. Germline CDR1 LGHDT, CDR2 YNNKEL (reference sequence). The CDR3 region has the DNA TGTGCCAGCAGCCAAGAGGGATCCTACGAGCAGTACTTC. It yields the protein CASSQEGSYEQYF.

This clonotype was detected only once. V is TRBV29-1 and J is TRBJ2-1; the D gene could be TRBD1 or TRBD2 (5 bases each). This CDR3 region has 13 residues. Germline V gene sequence: CDR1 SQVTM, CDR2 ANQGSEA. The ends were cut back, 6 bases at V and 5 bases at J, with 14 bases in the middle. The CDR3 protein is CSVTRDQDNEQFF. The CDR3 bases are TGCAGCGTCACCCGGGACCAAGACAATGAGCAGTTCTTC.

The chain carries TRBV7-8 and TRBJ1-2; 10 bases are a match to TRBD1. The CDR3 has 16 residues. Germline V gene sequence: CDR1 SGHVS, CDR2 FQNEAQ. After removal of 5 bases from V and 2 bases from J, the junction contained 8 bases not matched to a gene. CDR3 nucleotide sequence: TGTGCCAGCAGCCGCAGGGACAGGGGAACAAACTATGGCTACACCTTC. It is translated as CASSRRDRGTNYGYTF.

Comments on this clonotype: The junction differs from germline at one of its ends, possibly a read error. The chain links TRBV4-1 to TRBJ1-2; perhaps TRBD1 as D (5 bases). The CDR3 contains 14 residues. Germline V gene lookup returns CDR1 MGHRA and CDR2 YSYEKL. The CDR3 DNA reads TGCGCCAGCAGCCAAGCGGGGGTTAACTATGGCTACATCTTC. Translating gives CASSQAGVNYGYIF.

The chain recombines TRBV7-2 with TRBJ2-3; D gene uncertain. Looked up from germline, CDR1 is SGHTA and CDR2 is FQGNSA. The CDR3 extends over 13 amino acids. Trimming shortened V by 3 bases and J by 6 bases, and 10 bases separated the two germline ends. CDR3 coding DNA: TGTGCCAGCAGCTTCGACCTGAGGGATACGCAGTATTTT. It specifies CASSFDLRDTQYF.

J is TRBJ2-7 and V is TRBV18; 14 positions match TRBD2. Unmatched junction bases numbered 7, after V lost 5 bases and J lost 7 bases. This CDR3 region has 15 residues. Germline V lookup: CDR1 KGHSH, CDR2 LQKENI. The CDR3 nucleotides are TGTGCCAGCTCAGACACGGGACTAGCGGGAGAAGAGCAGTACTTC. Its protein product is CASSDTGLAGEEQYF.

This clonotype was found a few times. The chain has TRBV5-4 and TRBJ2-7, with TRBD2 as a possible D gene (6 bases). The CDR3 is 16 amino acids. V shed 3 bases and J shed 0 bases, with 16 bases lying between them. Germline V gives CDR1 SGHNT, CDR2 YYREEE (reference sequence). The chain's CDR3 is CASSSRVSGRSYEQYF. CDR3 coding DNA: TGTGCCAGCAGCTCCCGGGTTAGCGGACGCTCCTACGAGCAGTACTTC.

The table lists this clonotype with a few counts. The chain joins TRBV7-9 to TRBJ2-1; 10 positions match TRBD2. This CDR3 is 15 amino acids long. Losses at the gene ends were 2 bases for V and 5 bases for J; bases not matched to a gene: 3. The germline V gene encodes CDR1 SEHNR and CDR2 FQNEAQ (reference sequence). For the CDR3, the DNA is TGTGCCAGCAGCTTACTAGCGGGGGTTGACAATGAGCAGTTCTTC. It is translated as CASSLLAGVDNEQFF. Variable domain in full (rest from reference TRBV7-9 and TRBJ2-1): DTGVSQNPRHKITKRGQNVTFRCDPISEHNRLYWYRQTLGQGPEFLTYFQNEAQLEKSRLLSDRFSAERPKGSFSTLEIQRTEQGDSAMYLCASSLLAGVDNEQFFGPGTRLTVL.

The sample holds many counts of this clonotype. V and J are TRBV5-4 and TRBJ2-7; 7 positions match TRBD1. The CDR3 has 14 amino acids. V trimming: 1 base; J trimming: 2 bases; junction bases outside the gene matches: 3. The germline V gene encodes CDR1 SGHNT and CDR2 YYREEE (reference sequence). The CDR3 loop reads CASSLRQGAYEQYF. CDR3 DNA: TGTGCCAGCAGCTTGCGACAGGGCGCCTACGAGCAGTACTTC.

This chain joins TRBV19 and TRBJ2-1; weak D call: TRBD1 (5 bases). The CDR3 runs to 15 residues. V was pared by 0 bases and J by 10 bases, with 16 bases between. Germline V gene data show CDR1 as LNHDA and CDR2 as SQIVND (reference sequence). As DNA, the CDR3 is TGTGCCAGTAGTATAGATGCGAACAGGCTCCCGGAGCAGTTCTTC. This gives the protein CASSIDANRLPEQFF.

This chain connects TRBV28 to TRBJ1-1; a possible D gene is TRBD1 (6 bases). Germline CDR1 is MDHEN and CDR2 is SYDVKM. The CDR3 consists of 12 residues. V lost 8 bases to trimming and J lost 2 bases, with 9 bases between them. The CDR3 reads CASGGLNTEAFF. CDR3 in DNA: TGTGCCAGCGGGGGGCTAAACACTGAAGCTTTCTTT.

This clonotype has a handful of counts. The chain combines TRBV29-1 with TRBJ1-1; D perhaps matches TRBD1 (5 bases). The CDR3 is 13 amino acids. Germline loops: CDR1 SQVTM, CDR2 ANQGSEA. Trimming cost V 3 bases and J 4 bases, with 12 bases left between them. CDR3 in amino acids: CSVDLVGGTEAFF. CDR3 nucleotides: TGCAGCGTTGACTTGGTCGGGGGCACTGAAGCTTTCTTT.

V gene TRBV28 combines with J gene TRBJ2-1; D not certain. Germline lookup yields CDR1 MDHEN and CDR2 SYDVKM. The CDR3 has 12 amino acids. V gave up 1 base and J gave up 12 bases, with 10 bases separating them. CDR3 region: CASSLLGYGQFF. The CDR3 DNA sequence: TGTGCCAGCAGTTTATTGGGGTATGGGCAGTTCTTC.